This TCR beta chain emerged from a study of T-cell memory formation after mild COVID-19. Study summary: Each donor largely had its own TCR clusters. Study-level results: The pre-infection memory compartment contained some responding clones, suggesting cross-reactive memory joined. CD4+ contracting clones lay mainly in CM and EM, CD8+ ones in EMRA.

5'RACE primed at constant segments yielded TCR alpha and TCR beta cDNA libraries bearing sample barcodes and UMIs. TCRdb used MiXCR to reprocess the 5' RACE reads, holding one entry per CDR3 protein. In the table there are fewer than 350,000 distinct CDR3 sequences, roughly 15% of which are singletons. Germline-derived CDR1 and CDR2 are SEHNR and FQNEAQ (reference sequence). The CDR3 is made up of 13 amino acids. Trimming shortened V by 3 bases and J by 6 bases, and 8 bases separated the two germline ends. This clonotype was seen a few times. Its antigen is undetermined. The TCR was taken from a man younger than 30 who had mild COVID-19 (a few samples of this study predate the infection). Cell type and time point are not known. Sequences were obtained from PBMCs or a T cell subset sorted from them (not recorded which). The chain recombines TRBV7-9 with TRBJ1-4, with D hard to call. CDR3 in DNA: TGTGCCAGCAGCTTTGTCCTCCATGAAAAACTGTTTTTT. Protein: CASSFVLHEKLFF.